What follows are 11 T cell receptor beta chains derived from one specimen sequenced in a study of naive and memory T cell subsets. Both TRBC1 and TRBC2 were covered by a beta constant-region primer of two equimolar oligonucleotides. TCRdb independently ran MiXCR on the UMI-ligation and nested PCR reads; one entry per CDR3 protein. Found here are approximately 85,000 distinct CDR3 sequences, around 6.5% of them singletons; the top ten hold 1.5% to 2%. Specimen: central memory CD4+ T cells from blood. These receptors originate from a human donor in good health.

The chain joins TRBV19 to TRBJ1-4; D is perhaps TRBD1 (6 bases). Germline V gene lookup returns CDR1 LNHDA and CDR2 SQIVND (reference sequence). V was clipped by 3 bases and J by 3 bases, with 8 bases between them. The CDR3 totals 14 residues. The CDR3 nucleotides read TGTGCCAGTAGTATTTGGGGGCCTAATGAAAAACTGTTTTTT. Its protein product is CASSIWGPNEKLFF.

Ten or more counts support this clonotype. The chain has TRBV7-9 and TRBJ1-1, with 7 nucleotides matching TRBD1. This CDR3 comprises 17 residues. V dropped 3 bases and J dropped 1; count of bases not matched to a gene: 11. Germline-derived CDR1 and CDR2 are SEHNR and FQNEAQ (reference sequence). The CDR3 bases are TGTGCCAGCAGCTTCGAGATAGGGGGCGCGGGGAACACTGAAGCTTTCTTT. The encoded protein is CASSFEIGGAGNTEAFF. Full variable domain (rest looked up from reference TRBV7-9 and TRBJ1-1): DTGVSQNPRHKITKRGQNVTFRCDPISEHNRLYWYRQTLGQGPEFLTYFQNEAQLEKSRLLSDRFSAERPKGSFSTLEIQRTEQGDSAMYLCASSFEIGGAGNTEAFFGQGTRLTVV.

This clonotype has a count of ten or more. The rearrangement joins TRBV4-3 to TRBJ2-7, with no clear D. Between the trimmed V and J ends, which lost 0 bases and 2 bases, there was a span of 5 bases. CDR3 length: 13 amino acids. The V gene's germline CDR1 is LGHNA and CDR2 YSLEER. The CDR3 coding sequence is TGCGCCAGCAGCCAAGATGGGACCTACGAGCAGTACTTC. It is translated as CASSQDGTYEQYF.

The chain has TRBV7-2 and TRBJ2-1; tentative D call: TRBD2 (5 bases). The germline V gene has CDR1 SGHTA and CDR2 FQGNSA. The CDR3 has 15 residues. V lost 2 bases and J lost 0, with 8 bases in between. The CDR3 spells CASSLRGNSYNEQFF. CDR3 coding DNA: TGTGCCAGCAGCTTACGGGGTAACTCCTACAATGAGCAGTTCTTC.

The V gene is TRBV7-2, the J gene TRBJ1-6, with TRBD1 matching over 7 bases. CDR1 SGHTA and CDR2 FQGNSA come from the germline V gene. The V and J ends lost 7 bases and 7 bases, in that order; junction bases with no gene match: 7. There are 14 residues in the CDR3. The DNA of the CDR3 is TGTGCCAGCAATGACAGGGTTGAGAATTCACCCCTCCACTTT. Its translation is CASNDRVENSPLHF. Complete variable domain (other parts from reference TRBV7-2 and TRBJ1-6): GAGVSQSPSNKVTEKGKDVELRCDPISGHTALYWYRQSLGQGLEFLIYFQGNSAPDKSGLPSDRFSAERTGGSVSTLTIQRTQQEDSAVYLCASNDRVENSPLHFGNGTRLTVT.

The rearrangement uses TRBV12-3 or TRBV12-4 and TRBJ2-5; D could derive from TRBD1 or TRBD2 (5 bases each). The V end lost 8 bases, the J end lost 4 bases, and 17 bases lay between the germline ends. CDR3 length: 14 amino acids. This CDR3 is CASLTNGGGETQYF. Written as DNA, the CDR3 is TGTGCCAGCCTAACTAACGGTGGGGGAGAGACCCAGTACTTC.

In its sample, this clonotype was seen many times. The rearrangement links TRBV27 to TRBJ2-7; 8 nucleotides line up with TRBD2. J lost 2 bases, V lost 5 bases, and 5 bases had no gene match. The CDR3 length is 14 residues. Germline-derived CDR1 and CDR2 are MNHEY and SMNVEV (reference sequence). The CDR3 bases are TGTGCCAGCAGTCTACAGCGGGGGCCCTACGAGCAGTACTTC. Translated, it gives CASSLQRGPYEQYF.

This clonotype occurred a few times. V is TRBV4-2 and J is TRBJ2-7; D ambiguous. Germline loops: CDR1 LGHNA, CDR2 YNFKEQ. The V end was cut by 6 bases, the J end by 1 base, with 13 bases between. The CDR3 length is 14 residues. Here the CDR3 reads CASSFSVGSYEQYF. The DNA of the CDR3 is TGTGCCAGCAGTTTCTCGGTAGGTTCCTACGAGCAGTACTTC.

This clonotype was counted ten times or more. The chain employs TRBV7-9 and TRBJ2-1, with TRBD1 matching 8 bases. Germline values: CDR1 SEHNR, CDR2 FQNEAQ (reference sequence). CDR3 size: 14 residues. The ends lost 7 bases at V and 5 bases at J; junction bases unmatched: 7. The CDR3 DNA reads as TGTGCCAGCACGCGGGACAGGACCAACAATGAGCAGTTCTTC. It specifies CASTRDRTNNEQFF.

The chain recombines TRBV7-9 with TRBJ2-5, with D perhaps TRBD1 (6 bases). Germline V gene data show CDR1 as SEHNR and CDR2 as FQNEAQ (reference sequence). CDR3 length: 15 residues. The germline V and J ends were trimmed by 0 bases and 5 bases, with 13 bases remaining between them. The CDR3 DNA sequence: TGTGCCAGCAGCTTAGCCACAGGGTTGGGGGAGACCCAGTACTTC. Its protein product is CASSLATGLGETQYF.

With regard to this clonotype: Compared with germline, one end of the junction differs, possibly owing to a read error. The chain joins TRBV4-1 to TRBJ2-7; TRBD1 aligns across 9 bases. The germline V gene has CDR1 MGHRA and CDR2 YSYEKL. The CDR3 runs to 15 residues. CDR3 nucleotide sequence: TGCGCCAGCATCCAAGTCGAGGACAGGGGATACGAGCAGTACTTC. This translates into CASIQVEDRGYEQYF.